The rows below give T cell receptor beta chains drawn from one sample of a study of CD8 T cells in ankylosing spondylitis. A single record per CDR3 protein comes from TCRdb applying MiXCR to the 5' RACE reads. The sample records around 220,000 distinct CDR3 sequences, about 16% being singletons. The sequenced material came from blood, either unsorted or a sorted T cell fraction (not recorded which). These receptors originate from a male donor with ankylosing spondylitis. Each CDR3 is given with its conserved first and last residue. The D gene is left open where the match is weak. Where a row states a size, it is once, few, many or the class of an expanded clone; other rows omit it.

j_gene | d_gene | v_gene | abundance | CDR3nt | CDR3aa
TRBJ1-1 | - | TRBV30 | - | TGTGCCTGGAACCGCGAGAACACTGAAGCTTTCTTT | CAWNRENTEAFF
TRBJ2-7 | - | TRBV20-1 | few | TGCAGTGCTAGAGTGAGCTCTATCGAGCAGTACTTC | CSARVSSIEQYF
TRBJ2-1 | - | TRBV12-3/TRBV12-4 | many | TGTGCCAGCACCCTAGGGAATGAGCAGTTCTTC | CASTLGNEQFF
TRBJ1-1 | - | TRBV19 | few | TGTGCCAGTATCCCGACAATCCACGGTCTAACTGAAGCTTTCTTT | CASIPTIHGLTEAFF
TRBJ2-3 | TRBD2 | TRBV29-1 | few | TGCAGCGTTGAGTCCCTAGCGGAAAACCTGGGGGATACGCAGTATTTT | CSVESLAENLGDTQYF
TRBJ1-2 | - | TRBV24-1 | - | TGTGCCACCAGTGATTGGGAGTATGGCTACACCTTC | CATSDWEYGYTF
TRBJ2-7 | - | TRBV7-9 | - | TGTGCCAGCACCAATCCCACGCCGGGGGAGGTCGAGCAGTACTTC | CASTNPTPGEVEQYF
TRBJ1-2 | - | TRBV11-2 | - | TGTGCCAGCAGCTTGGCTGGTTCGGGACTATACACCTTC | CASSLAGSGLYTF
TRBJ2-1 | TRBD1 | TRBV7-9 | few | TGTGCCAGCAGCGCCAGCGGGACAGGGGACAATGAGCAGTTCTTC | CASSASGTGDNEQFF
TRBJ2-1 | TRBD2 | TRBV5-1 | few | TGCGCCAGCAGCTTTAGCGGGGGGGGGAATGAGCAGTTCTTC | CASSFSGGGNEQFF
TRBJ2-7 | TRBD2 | TRBV3-1 | - | TGTGCCAGCAAGCTAAGCGGGAGAGAGTCCTACGAGCAGTACTTC | CASKLSGRESYEQYF
TRBJ2-2 | TRBD2 | TRBV4-3 | few | TGCGCCAGCAGTCCCGGACTAGCGAACACCGGGGAGCTGTTTTTT | CASSPGLANTGELFF
TRBJ2-3 | - | TRBV12-3/TRBV12-4 | many | TGTGCCAGCAGTTTAGTGGGCGGTACTAGCACAGATACGCAGTATTTT | CASSLVGGTSTDTQYF
TRBJ1-5 | - | TRBV29-1 | many | TGCAGCGTTGTACAGGGTCGGAATCAGCCCCAGCATTTT | CSVVQGRNQPQHF
TRBJ2-6 | - | TRBV6-2/TRBV6-3 | - | TGTGCCAGCAGTCCAACCGGGGGGGCCAACGTCCTGACTTTC | CASSPTGGANVLTF
TRBJ2-5 | TRBD2 | TRBV30 | - | TGTGCCTGGACGAACCTAGCGGGAGTGGGGGAGACCCAGTACTTC | CAWTNLAGVGETQYF
TRBJ1-4 | - | TRBV5-1 | many | TGCGCCAGCAGCTTGGTCCTTGCAACTAATGAAAAACTGTTTTTT | CASSLVLATNEKLFF
TRBJ2-7 | TRBD1 | TRBV11-2 | many | TGTGCCAGCAGCACTGGGACAGCTTCCTACGAGCAGTACTTC | CASSTGTASYEQYF
TRBJ2-3 | TRBD1 | TRBV27 | few | TGTGCCATCAGTTTGGACAGGGACACAGATACGCAGTATTTT | CAISLDRDTDTQYF
TRBJ2-1 | - | TRBV30 | - | TGTGCCTGGAACCCCGCGGGCTACAATGAGCAGTTCTTC | CAWNPAGYNEQFF
TRBJ2-7 | - | TRBV7-6 | - | TGTGCCAGCAGCTTAGCTGGGGGATCAGACGAGCAGTACTTC | CASSLAGGSDEQYF
TRBJ2-1 | - | TRBV4-1 | few | TGCGCCAGCAGCCAAACTCAAACCGGGACTCTCTACAATGAGCAGTTCTTC | CASSQTQTGTLYNEQFF
TRBJ2-7 | TRBD2 | TRBV12-3/TRBV12-4 | - | TGTGCCAGCAGTTTACAAGCGGGACCCTCCGGGAGGTACGAGCAGTACTTC | CASSLQAGPSGRYEQYF